These 17 T cell receptor beta chains were sequenced from one sample in a study of cytomegalovirus exposure and HLA in healthy donors. Amplification used 60 Vbeta primers and 13 Jbeta primers. TCRdb's copy holds only in-frame clones and misses some; the assay was immunoSEQ multiplex PCR. Of around 170,000 clones listed, around four fifths are singletons. Sequenced sample: PBMCs. The receptors here all came from a woman between 45 and 60 years old in good health and CMV-seropositive.

This chain joins TRBV5-1 and TRBJ2-2, with D possibly matching TRBD1 (6 bases). The CDR3 has 13 amino acids. V lost 1 base to trimming and J lost 7 bases, with 8 bases between them. The germline V gene has CDR1 SGHRS and CDR2 YFSETQ. The CDR3 loop reads CASSLTGLGELFF. The DNA for the CDR3 is TGCGCCAGCAGCTTGACAGGGCTCGGGGAGCTGTTTTTT.

The J gene is TRBJ1-1, the V gene TRBV29-1, with D hard to call. The CDR3 spans 13 residues. Germline V CDR1 and CDR2: SQVTM, ANQGSEA. V lost 7 bases to trimming and J lost 2 bases, with 14 bases between them. CDR3 in amino acids: CSAFSGTNTEAFF. For the CDR3, the DNA is TGCAGCGCGTTTTCGGGAACAAACACTGAAGCTTTCTTT.

This chain uses TRBV9 with TRBJ1-2; 7 bases match TRBD1. Germline-derived CDR1 and CDR2 are SGDLS and YYNGEE. The trim removed 0 bases at V and 6 bases at J, leaving 5 bases unmatched. This CDR3 region has 14 residues. CDR3 amino acids: CASSVDLGQDGYTF. In nucleotides, the CDR3 is TGTGCCAGCAGCGTAGACCTAGGACAGGATGGCTACACCTTC. Looking up the rest from reference TRBV9 and TRBJ1-2 gives the full variable domain: DSGVTQTPKHLITATGQRVTLRCSPRSGDLSVYWYQQSLDQGLQFLIQYYNGEERAKGNILERFSAQQFPDLHSELNLSSLELGDSALYFCASSVDLGQDGYTFGSGTRLTVV.

The V call is TRBV7-9, the J call TRBJ2-3, with D possibly TRBD1 on 5 matching bases. CDR3 size: 13 residues. Trimming removed 5 bases from V and 6 bases from J, with 12 bases in between. Per the germline V gene, CDR1 is SEHNR and CDR2 is FQNEAQ (reference sequence). This CDR3 is CASSIGAADTQYF. The CDR3 DNA sequence: TGTGCCAGCAGCATTGGGGCGGCTGATACGCAGTATTTT.

In regard to this clone: At one end, the junction sequence differs from germline, possibly due to a read error. The chain combines TRBV7-9 with TRBJ1-1; 7 nucleotides align to TRBD1. CDR3 length: 14 amino acids. Germline lookup yields CDR1 SEHNR and CDR2 FQNEAQ (reference sequence). The CDR3 nucleotides read TGTTCCAGCAGCACAAGACAGGGTGTCACTGAAGCTTTCTTT. This translates into CSSSTRQGVTEAFF. Full variable domain (rest looked up from reference TRBV7-9 and TRBJ1-1): DTGVSQNPRHKITKRGQNVTFRCDPISEHNRLYWYRQTLGQGPEFLTYFQNEAQLEKSRLLSDRFSAERPKGSFSTLEIQRTEQGDSAMYLCSSSTRQGVTEAFFGQGTRLTVV.

Concerning this clone itself: Other DNA sequences from this sample encode an identical CDR3 as well. V and J are TRBV9 and TRBJ2-5, with TRBD2 identical over 7 bases. The CDR3 loop spans 15 amino acids. Trimming took 3 bases from V and 5 from J; bases not matched to a gene: 10. CDR1 is SGDLS, CDR2 YYNGEE, per germline. CDR3 protein: CASSGRGGPQETQYF. The DNA for the CDR3 is TGTGCCAGCAGCGGTCGCGGGGGACCCCAGGAGACCCAGTACTTC.

The rearrangement uses TRBV5-8 and TRBJ2-3; 7 bases fit TRBD1. CDR3 length equals 14 residues. Looked up from germline, CDR1 is SGHTS and CDR2 is YDEGEE. V dropped 2 bases and J dropped 1; count of bases not matched to a gene: 1. The CDR3 coding sequence is TGTGCCAGCAGCTTAGGGGGCCGCACAGATACGCAGTATTTT. Its protein product is CASSLGGRTDTQYF.

The chain recombines TRBV30 with TRBJ1-5, with D perhaps matching TRBD1 (6 bases). CDR3 size: 14 residues. V was shortened by 0 bases and J by 5 bases, with 11 bases between the two germline ends. CDR1 is GTSNPN, CDR2 SVGIG, per germline (reference sequence). For the CDR3, the DNA is TGTGCCTGGAGTGTACGGGGGGGCGATCAGCCCCAGCATTTT. It is translated as CAWSVRGGDQPQHF.

The sample holds a few counts of this clone. The V gene is TRBV18, the J gene TRBJ2-1; D is unclear. Trimming stripped 1 base from V and 5 bases from J, with 9 bases between. This CDR3 contains 14 residues. Germline values: CDR1 KGHSH, CDR2 LQKENI. CDR3 DNA sequence: TGTGCCAGCTCACCACTCCGTTCTAACAATGAGCAGTTCTTC. Protein: CASSPLRSNNEQFF.

The chain links TRBV11-2 to TRBJ1-5, with 7 bases aligning to TRBD1. J lost 5 bases, V lost 5 bases, and 3 bases had no gene match. Germline CDR1 reads SGHAT; CDR2 reads FQNNGV. The CDR3 covers 13 residues. The CDR3 bases are TGTGCCAGCAGCAATACAGGGGATCAGCCCCAGCATTTT. Translated, it gives CASSNTGDQPQHF.

The chain combines TRBV6-4 with TRBJ2-7; tentatively, D is TRBD1 (5 bases). V was shortened by 6 bases and J by 5 bases, with 14 bases between the two germline ends. There are 13 residues in the CDR3. Germline V gene sequence: CDR1 MRHNA, CDR2 SNTAGT. The CDR3 protein is CASRPQGFHEQYF. DNA for the CDR3: TGTGCCAGCAGACCCCAGGGTTTCCACGAGCAGTACTTC.

The CDR3 sequence is CASSSKTGLDGTDTQYF. The CDR3, as DNA: TGTGCCAGCAGCTCTAAGACCGGACTAGACGGCACAGATACGCAGTATTTT. V and J are TRBV7-2 and TRBJ2-3; TRBD2 matches at 7 bases. The germline V gene encodes CDR1 SGHTA and CDR2 FQGNSA. The CDR3 extends over 17 amino acids. Germline trimming cut 4 bases from V and 1 base from J; bases unmatched to any gene: 11.

The rearrangement joins TRBV2 to TRBJ2-5; 9 bases fit TRBD2. The CDR3 extends over 16 amino acids. The V gene's germline CDR1 is SNHLY and CDR2 FYNNEI. V was pared by 1 base and J by 5 bases, with 8 bases of the junction left unmatched. For the CDR3, the DNA is TGTGCCAGCAGTGAAGGGACTAGCGCACTCCTGGAGACCCAGTACTTC. Its protein product is CASSEGTSALLETQYF.

This rearrangement joins TRBV11-3 to TRBJ2-1, with 10 bases identical to TRBD1. Germline trimming cut 0 bases from V and 6 bases from J; bases unmatched to any gene: 8. Germline V gene lookup returns CDR1 SGHNT and CDR2 YENEEA. CDR3 length equals 17 residues. CDR3 residues: CASSLDQDRGSINEQFF. The CDR3 DNA reads as TGTGCCAGCAGCTTAGATCAGGACAGGGGGTCTATCAATGAGCAGTTCTTC.

The chain has TRBV6-5 and TRBJ1-1; weak D call: TRBD1 (6 bases). The V and J ends lost 6 bases and 4 bases respectively, with 15 bases between them. This CDR3 has 14 amino acids. Germline CDR1 reads MNHEY; CDR2 reads SVGAGI. The CDR3 DNA follows: TGTGCCAGCAGGCCACAGGGTGGTGGCACTGAAGCTTTCTTT. Encoded protein: CASRPQGGGTEAFF.

A remark on this clone: In the same sample, other DNA sequences code for this CDR3. This chain connects TRBV28 to TRBJ1-5; D is ambiguous. The CDR3 extends over 13 amino acids. Trimming stripped 2 bases from V and 5 bases from J, with 7 bases between. Germline V gene data show CDR1 as MDHEN and CDR2 as SYDVKM. The CDR3 spells CASSLDTYQPQHF. In DNA, the CDR3 is TGTGCCAGCAGTTTAGACACCTATCAGCCCCAGCATTTT.

This chain uses TRBV11-3 with TRBJ1-1; D is unresolved. Trimming pared 4 bases from V and 3 bases from J, leaving 9 bases between. In germline, CDR1 is SGHNT, CDR2 YENEEA. The CDR3 totals 13 residues. CDR3 amino acids: CASSSYRDTEAFF. CDR3 coding DNA: TGTGCCAGCAGCTCCTACAGAGACACTGAAGCTTTCTTT.